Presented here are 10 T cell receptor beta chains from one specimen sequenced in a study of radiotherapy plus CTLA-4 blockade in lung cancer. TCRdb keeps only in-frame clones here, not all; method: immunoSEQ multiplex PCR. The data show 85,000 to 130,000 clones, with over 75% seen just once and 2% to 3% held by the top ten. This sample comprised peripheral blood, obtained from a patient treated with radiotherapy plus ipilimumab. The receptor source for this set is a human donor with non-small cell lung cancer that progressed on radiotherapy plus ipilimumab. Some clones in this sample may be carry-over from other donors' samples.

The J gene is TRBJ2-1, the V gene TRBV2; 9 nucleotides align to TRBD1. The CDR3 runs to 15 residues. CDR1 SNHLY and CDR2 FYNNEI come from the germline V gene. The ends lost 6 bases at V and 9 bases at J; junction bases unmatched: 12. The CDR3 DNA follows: TGTGCCAGCAGGGCCGGGACAGGGAGGTCTGGTGAGCAGTTCTTC. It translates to CASRAGTGRSGEQFF. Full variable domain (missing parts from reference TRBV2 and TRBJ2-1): EPEVTQTPSHQVTQMGQEVILRCVPISNHLYFYWYRQILGQKVEFLVSFYNNEISEKSEIFDDQFSVERPDGSNFTLKIRSTKLEDSAMYFCASRAGTGRSGEQFFGPGTRLTVL.

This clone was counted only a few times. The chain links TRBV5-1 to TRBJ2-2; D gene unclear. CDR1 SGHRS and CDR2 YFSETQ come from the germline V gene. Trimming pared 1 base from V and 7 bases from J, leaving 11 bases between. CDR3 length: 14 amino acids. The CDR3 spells CASSLQGFGGELFF. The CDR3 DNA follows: TGCGCCAGCAGCTTGCAAGGTTTCGGCGGGGAGCTGTTTTTT.

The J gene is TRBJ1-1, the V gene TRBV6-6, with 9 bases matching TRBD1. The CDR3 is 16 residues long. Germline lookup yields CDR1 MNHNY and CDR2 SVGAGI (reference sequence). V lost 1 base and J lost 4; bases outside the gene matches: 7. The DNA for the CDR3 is TGTGCCAGCAGTTACTTCCCGGACAGGGGTGGCACTGAAGCTTTCTTT. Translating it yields CASSYFPDRGGTEAFF.

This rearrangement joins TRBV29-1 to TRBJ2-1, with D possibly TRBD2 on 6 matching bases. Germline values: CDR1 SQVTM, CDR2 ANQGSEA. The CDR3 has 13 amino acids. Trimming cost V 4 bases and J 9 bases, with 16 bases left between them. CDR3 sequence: CSVGRVGGTEQFF. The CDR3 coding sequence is TGCAGCGTTGGAAGGGTGGGGGGAACTGAGCAGTTCTTC.

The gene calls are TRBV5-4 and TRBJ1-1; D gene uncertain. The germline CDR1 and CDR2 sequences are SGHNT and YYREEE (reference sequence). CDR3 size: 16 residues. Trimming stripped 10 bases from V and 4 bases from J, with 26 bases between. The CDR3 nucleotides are TGTGCCGGCCACAGTGGGAGGACTAGGAGTAGCACTGAAGCTTTCTTT. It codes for CAGHSGRTRSSTEAFF.

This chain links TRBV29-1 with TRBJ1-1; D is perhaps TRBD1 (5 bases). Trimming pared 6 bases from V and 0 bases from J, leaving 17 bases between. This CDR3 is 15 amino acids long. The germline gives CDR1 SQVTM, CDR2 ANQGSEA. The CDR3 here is CSVAPGWGMNTEAFF. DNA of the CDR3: TGCAGCGTGGCCCCAGGGTGGGGGATGAACACTGAAGCTTTCTTT.

The CDR3, as DNA: TGTGCCAGCAGACCGGACCTGGCCCTCTACGAGCAGTACTTC. It codes for CASRPDLALYEQYF. The gene calls are TRBV2 and TRBJ2-7; D is unresolved. There are 14 residues in the CDR3. The V gene lost 6 bases and the J gene lost 3 bases, with 15 bases spanning the gap. CDR1 is SNHLY, CDR2 FYNNEI, per germline.

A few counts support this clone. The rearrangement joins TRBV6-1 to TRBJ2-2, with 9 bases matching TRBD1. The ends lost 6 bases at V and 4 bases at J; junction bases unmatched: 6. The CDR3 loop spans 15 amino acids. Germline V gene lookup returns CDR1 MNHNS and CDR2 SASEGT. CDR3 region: CASRWDRVGTGELFF. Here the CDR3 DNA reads TGTGCCAGCAGATGGGACAGGGTCGGCACCGGGGAGCTGTTTTTT.

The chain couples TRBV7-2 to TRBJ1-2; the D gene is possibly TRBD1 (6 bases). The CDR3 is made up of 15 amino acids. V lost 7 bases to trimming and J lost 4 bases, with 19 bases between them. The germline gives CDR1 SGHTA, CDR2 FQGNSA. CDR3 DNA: TGTGCCAGCATCCAGGGGCAGGGAGAGGGCTATGGCTACACCTTC. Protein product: CASIQGQGEGYGYTF.

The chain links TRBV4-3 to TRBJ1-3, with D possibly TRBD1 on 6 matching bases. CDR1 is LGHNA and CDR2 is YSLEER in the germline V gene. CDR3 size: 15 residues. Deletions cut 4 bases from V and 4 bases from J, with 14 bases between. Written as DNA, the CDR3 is TGCGCCAGCAGCCGAGACAGGTCCGGCGGAAACACCATATATTTT. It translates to CASSRDRSGGNTIYF.